The sequence of this T cell receptor (beta chain) was determined in a study of control samples from healthy donors and cancer patients. CDR1 KGHSH and CDR2 LQKENI come from the germline V gene. V dropped 6 bases and J dropped 1; count of bases not matched to a gene: 7. CDR3 length: 15 amino acids. Generated by immunoSEQ multiplex PCR, the TCRdb table keeps only in-frame clones and is missing some. This sample yields about 130,000 clones, of which roughly 94% are seen a single time; 12% to 15% belongs to the top ten. This sequence joins TRBV18 and TRBJ1-1; TRBD1 matches at 8 bases. This TCR was recovered from a man in his sixties with colorectal cancer. The specimen was PBMCs. The CDR3 coding sequence is TGTGCCAGCTCGCACCGAGGACAGGGGAACACTGAAGCTTTCTTT. The encoded protein is CASSHRGQGNTEAFF. Complete variable domain (other parts from reference TRBV18 and TRBJ1-1): NAGVMQNPRHLVRRRGQEARLRCSPMKGHSHVYWYRQLPEEGLKFMVYLQKENIIDESGMPKERFSAEFPKEGPSILRIQQVVRGDSAAYFCASSHRGQGNTEAFFGQGTRLTVV.